The T cell receptor beta chain described here comes from a study of T cell changes during pregnancy in multiple sclerosis. V lost 4 bases and J lost 9, with 22 bases in between. CDR1 is MNHEY, CDR2 SVGAGI, per germline. This CDR3 has 16 amino acids. Only in-frame clones appear in the TCRdb table, and some are missing; sequencing was by immunoSEQ multiplex PCR. The data show about 62,000 clones, about 88% seen once. The receptor was derived from a female donor with multiple sclerosis, enrolled in a pregnancy study. The sample here was peripheral blood, taken in the first trimester of pregnancy. V gene TRBV6-5 combines with J gene TRBJ2-1; TRBD2 is a possible D gene (6 bases). The CDR3 region has the DNA TGTGCCAGCAGTTCCGCTAGCGATCCGGAGAGGGGTGAGCAGTTCTTC. Its protein is CASSSASDPERGEQFF.